This T cell receptor (beta chain) was recovered during a study of blood T cell repertoires in COVID-19. Study in general: The study drew acute and convalescent COVID-19 samples from the United States, Italy and Spain. The cDNA or gDNA used as material had been derived from T cells, B-cell-depleted T cells, or PBMCs.

The CDR3 extends over 13 amino acids. V was pared by 3 bases and J by 5 bases, with 10 bases between. Germline CDR1 and CDR2: SGHVS and FQNEAQ. Seattle enrolled patients during active infection and tracked them longitudinally. Original handling: How many nucleated cells were present was estimated from reference gene primer amplification. Assay used: immunoSEQ multiplex PCR; TCRdb lists only in-frame clones, some missing. For V, J and clone size, that table is used; D and trimming come from the DNA. The data hold some 190,000 clones, with 84% observed a single time. Material for sequencing was peripheral blood. This chain uses TRBV7-8 with TRBJ2-5, with D tentatively TRBD1 (6 bases). The TCR sequence derives from an elderly woman with COVID-19, enrolled during active disease. The CDR3 nucleotides are TGTGCCAGCAGCTTCACAGGGATGGAGACCCAGTACTTC. This translates into CASSFTGMETQYF.